Listed below are T cell receptor beta chains from one sample, sequenced in a study of cytomegalovirus exposure and HLA in healthy donors. TCRdb's copy holds only in-frame clones and misses some; the assay was immunoSEQ multiplex PCR. The top ten hold 7.5% to 9.5% of the sample, which has some 78,000 clones, under 80% seen once. The sample taken for sequencing was PBMCs. The source is a man aged 35 to 55 in good health and CMV-seropositive. The CDR3 runs from the conserved cysteine through the conserved F or W. D genes are given only for firm matches. The size field is filled for only some rows; it gives once, few, many or a size class.

clone_size | j_call | d_call | v_call | cdr3_nt | cdr3_aa
few | TRBJ2-1 | TRBD1 | TRBV5-1 | TGCGCCAGCAGCTTGGGACAGGGAAGGGAGCAGTTCTTC | CASSLGQGREQFF
. | TRBJ2-5 | . | TRBV18 | TGTGCCAGCTCACCACCGGCTTTATCCGAGACCCAGTACTTC | CASSPPALSETQYF
. | TRBJ2-5 | . | TRBV9 | TGTGCCAGCAGCGGCCCATACCCTGCGAGAGAGACCCAGTACTTC | CASSGPYPARETQYF
. | TRBJ2-3 | TRBD2 | TRBV6-4 | TGTGCCAGCAGTAGCGGGGCCACAGATACGCAGTATTTT | CASSSGATDTQYF
. | TRBJ2-5 | TRBD2 | TRBV7-9 | TGTGCCAGCAGGGGGCCCCCGGGGGGAGAGACCCAGTACTTC | CASRGPPGGETQYF
. | TRBJ2-7 | . | TRBV27 | TGTGCCAGCAGTTTAGTCATCGGGGATCCCTACGAGCAGTACTTC | CASSLVIGDPYEQYF
. | TRBJ2-2 | TRBD1 | TRBV7-3 | TGTGCCAGCAGCCCAGAACAGGGGGGAGCCGGGGAGCTGTTTTTT | CASSPEQGGAGELFF
. | TRBJ1-4 | . | TRBV9 | TGTGCCAGCAGCGTAGAGGGCAGGGTCGATGAAAAACTGTTTTTT | CASSVEGRVDEKLFF
once | TRBJ2-5 | TRBD2 | TRBV7-2 | TGTGCCAGCAGCTCGACTTTACTAGCGGCTAAAGAGACCCAGTACTTC | CASSSTLLAAKETQYF
. | TRBJ1-1 | TRBD1 | TRBV2 | TGTGCCAGCAGTGTCAGCCAGGGGGCCACTGAAGCTTTCTTT | CASSVSQGATEAFF
. | TRBJ2-1 | . | TRBV5-1 | TGCGCCAGCAGCACCCGGGCCGGAGGTGAGCAGTTCTTC | CASSTRAGGEQFF
. | TRBJ1-2 | TRBD1 | TRBV7-8 | TGTGCCAGCAGCTTAGGCGGGACAGCGAACACCTTC | CASSLGGTANTF
. | TRBJ2-1 | . | TRBV6-1 | TGTGCCAGCATCTTCCGGGAAGTAATCAATGAGCAGTTCTTC | CASIFREVINEQFF
. | TRBJ2-1 | . | TRBV6-5 | TGTGCCAGCAGTTACGTGAGAGTCTTCTACAATGAGCAGTTCTTC | CASSYVRVFYNEQFF
. | TRBJ1-2 | . | TRBV4-2 | TGTGCCAGCAGCCCCACCTCACCGGGGACTACCTATGGCTACACCTTC | CASSPTSPGTTYGYTF
. | TRBJ2-5 | . | TRBV27 | TGTGCCAGCAGTGGAGGGCGTCCCCGGAGGGGAGAGACCCAGTACTTC | CASSGGRPRRGETQYF
. | TRBJ1-1 | . | TRBV27 | TGTGCCAGCAGCGAGGGATTGGACACTGAAGCTTTCTTT | CASSEGLDTEAFF
. | TRBJ2-1 | TRBD1 | TRBV5-1 | TGCGCCAGCAGCTTGGAAGGACAGGGGGCGAATGAGCAGTTCTTC | CASSLEGQGANEQFF
. | TRBJ1-5 | TRBD1 | TRBV28 | TGTGCCAGCAGTCTGGGTGGGGGACAGGGAATCGGACAGCCCCAGCATTTT | CASSLGGGQGIGQPQHF
few | TRBJ2-3 | TRBD1 | TRBV30 | TGTGCCTGGAGCGGACAGGGGGGTACAGATACGCAGTATTTT | CAWSGQGGTDTQYF
. | TRBJ1-1 | . | TRBV28 | TGTGCCAGCAGTTCCGGGGGAAGCACTGAAGCTTTCTTT | CASSSGGSTEAFF
. | TRBJ2-5 | . | TRBV7-2 | TGTGCCAGCACCCTCCGAAGAGCTGTGGGGGGCCAAGAGACCCAGTACTTC | CASTLRRAVGGQETQYF
. | TRBJ2-7 | TRBD1 | TRBV6-6 | TGTGCCAGCAGTATCCGACAGGGTTACGAGCAGTACTTC | CASSIRQGYEQYF
. | TRBJ2-1 | TRBD2 | TRBV28 | TGTGCCAGCAGTTCGGGCCCGTACCTGATAGCGGGAGGGAGCTCCTACAATGAGCAGTTCTTC | CASSSGPYLIAGGSSYNEQFF
. | TRBJ1-2 | . | TRBV4-3 | TGCGCCAGCAGCCAAGAAGCGGGACCGAACTATGGCTACACCTTC | CASSQEAGPNYGYTF
few | TRBJ2-7 | . | TRBV30 | TGTGCCTGGAGTGCCGCCTTCTACGAGCAGTACTTC | CAWSAAFYEQYF
few | TRBJ2-1 | TRBD2 | TRBV11-3 | TGTGCCAGCAGCTTAGGAGCGGGAGAGGGTGAGCAGTTCTTC | CASSLGAGEGEQFF
. | TRBJ2-5 | TRBD2 | TRBV28 | TGTGCCAGCACCGTAGCGGGAAGAGAGACCCAGTACTTC | CASTVAGRETQYF
. | TRBJ1-1 | . | TRBV30 | TGTGCCTGGAGTAAAGGGGGTGCCACTGAAGCTTTCTTT | CAWSKGGATEAFF
. | TRBJ2-7 | TRBD1 | TRBV2 | TGTGCCACCGGGGCGGACAGGGGGCTGGACGAGCAGTACTTC | CATGADRGLDEQYF
once | TRBJ2-7 | TRBD1 | TRBV7-8 | TGTGCCAGCAGCCCCAGTCGGGACAGGGGACCCTACGAGCAGTACTTC | CASSPSRDRGPYEQYF
. | TRBJ1-2 | TRBD1 | TRBV18 | TGTGCCACTTCAGGAGGGGGCTCGGCTAACTATGGCTACACCTTC | CATSGGGSANYGYTF
few | TRBJ1-2 | TRBD1 | TRBV10-3 | TGTGCCATCAGTCCAGGACAGGGGACTTTTGGCTACACCTTC | CAISPGQGTFGYTF
. | TRBJ1-2 | TRBD1 | TRBV29-1 | TGCAGCGCCTCGACAGGGGAGGGGAGTGGCTACACCTTC | CSASTGEGSGYTF
. | TRBJ1-5 | . | TRBV11-3 | TGTGCCAGCAGCTTAGTAGGCGGAAACTATAGCAATCAGCCCCAGCATTTT | CASSLVGGNYSNQPQHF
many | TRBJ1-3 | . | TRBV4-2 | TGTGCCAGCAGCCAAGGGACAGACTCTGGAAACACCATATATTTT | CASSQGTDSGNTIYF
. | TRBJ2-1 | . | TRBV15 | TGTGCCACCAGCAGAGAGGGAGGAGTCTCATCATCTGAGCAGTTCTTC | CATSREGGVSSSEQFF
once | TRBJ2-5 | TRBD2 | TRBV7-7 | TGTGCCAGCAGCCGTACTAGCGGGGGGAAGTACCAAGAGACCCAGTACTTC | CASSRTSGGKYQETQYF
. | TRBJ1-3 | . | TRBV5-1 | TGCGCCAGCAGCTTGGATCGGGGTGACGGAAACACCATATATTTT | CASSLDRGDGNTIYF
. | TRBJ2-5 | TRBD1 | TRBV27 | TGTGCCAGCAGTGTCGGGACAGGGGGCGCAGAGACCCAGTACTTC | CASSVGTGGAETQYF
once | TRBJ1-4 | TRBD1 | TRBV30 | TGTGCCTGGGGACAGGGCTCAACTAATGAAAAACTGTTTTTT | CAWGQGSTNEKLFF
. | TRBJ1-4 | TRBD1 | TRBV5-4 | TGTGCCATCTCGACAGGGAGCCCAACTAATGAAAAACTGTTTTTT | CAISTGSPTNEKLFF
. | TRBJ2-3 | TRBD2 | TRBV10-2 | TGCGCCAGCAGTGCTGGGGTCACGCGACTAGCGATGGTAGATACGCAGTATTTT | CASSAGVTRLAMVDTQYF
. | TRBJ1-4 | TRBD1 | TRBV7-8 | TGTGCCAGCAGACGAGGACAGGGTAATGAAAAACTGTTTTTT | CASRRGQGNEKLFF
. | TRBJ2-1 | TRBD2 | TRBV7-2 | TGTGCCAGCAGCCAACCACTCCTAGCGGCCAGCTCCTACAATGAGCAGTTCTTC | CASSQPLLAASSYNEQFF
few | TRBJ2-1 | . | TRBV28 | TGTGCCAGCAGTTTACCCGGGGGGCCCTATGAGCAGTTCTTC | CASSLPGGPYEQFF
. | TRBJ2-7 | TRBD2 | TRBV28 | TGTGCCAGCAGTACGGGACTAGCGGGAAGGTACGAGCAGTACTTC | CASSTGLAGRYEQYF
. | TRBJ2-6 | . | TRBV9 | TGTGCCAGCAGCGTGTGGGCAGACTACTCTGGGGCCAACGTCCTGACTTTC | CASSVWADYSGANVLTF